The rows below give T cell receptor beta chains drawn from one sample of a study of early T cells in non-severe SARS-CoV-2 infection. TCRdb ran MiXCR on the 5' RACE reads and lists one entry per CDR3 protein. The table has just over 95,000 distinct CDR3 sequences, approximately 11% seen once; the top ten hold around 4.6%. The sequences come from whole blood, collected at baseline. The receptors stem from an adult who was a healthcare worker with PCR-confirmed SARS-CoV-2 infection or an uninfected control (not recorded which). The CDR3 runs from the conserved cysteine through the conserved F or W. D genes are given only for firm matches. Size is omitted from some rows. Given values are once, few, many or a class for expanded clones.

J gene: TRBJ1-2; D gene: TRBD1; V gene: TRBV6-6; clone size: many; CDR3 protein: CASTLTGTANYGYTF; CDR3 DNA: TGTGCCAGCACCCTTACGGGGACAGCTAACTATGGCTACACCTTC
J gene: TRBJ1-4; D gene: -; V gene: TRBV20-1; clone size: -; CDR3 protein: CSARGWSREKLFF; CDR3 DNA: TGCAGTGCGCGGGGGTGGTCTAGGGAAAAACTGTTTTTT
J gene: TRBJ2-3; D gene: -; V gene: TRBV2; clone size: few; CDR3 protein: CASSVNGQSTDTQYF; CDR3 DNA: TGTGCCAGCAGTGTCAACGGGCAATCCACAGATACGCAGTATTTT
J gene: TRBJ2-3; D gene: -; V gene: TRBV2; clone size: few; CDR3 protein: CASSDWPLRDTQYF; CDR3 DNA: TGTGCCAGCAGTGATTGGCCCCTCAGGGATACGCAGTATTTT
J gene: TRBJ1-5; D gene: -; V gene: TRBV7-2; clone size: -; CDR3 protein: CASSLAADPQRQHF; CDR3 DNA: TGTGCCAGCAGCTTAGCTGCGGACCCACAGCGCCAGCATTTT
J gene: TRBJ2-3; D gene: -; V gene: TRBV6-9; clone size: -; CDR3 protein: CASSYKDSSTDTQYF; CDR3 DNA: TGTGCCAGCAGTTACAAAGACAGTAGCACAGATACGCAGTATTTT
J gene: TRBJ2-4; D gene: -; V gene: TRBV6-2/TRBV6-3; clone size: many; CDR3 protein: CASMSRGRADIQYF; CDR3 DNA: TGTGCCAGCATGTCCCGGGGGCGTGCGGACATTCAGTACTTC
J gene: TRBJ1-5; D gene: -; V gene: TRBV12-3/TRBV12-4; clone size: few; CDR3 protein: CASSQDSSNQPQHF; CDR3 DNA: TGTGCCAGCAGCCAAGACAGCAGCAATCAGCCCCAGCATTTT
J gene: TRBJ2-1; D gene: -; V gene: TRBV24-1; clone size: many; CDR3 protein: CATSDLLASVNEQFF; CDR3 DNA: TGTGCCACCAGTGATTTGTTGGCTAGCGTCAATGAGCAGTTCTTC
J gene: TRBJ2-7; D gene: TRBD1; V gene: TRBV20-1; clone size: few; CDR3 protein: CSASQPDRVNYEQYF; CDR3 DNA: TGCAGTGCTAGTCAACCGGACAGGGTTAACTACGAGCAGTACTTC
J gene: TRBJ2-6; D gene: -; V gene: TRBV18; clone size: many; CDR3 protein: CASSPDGANVLTF; CDR3 DNA: TGTGCCAGCTCACCAGACGGGGCCAACGTCCTGACTTTC
J gene: TRBJ2-1; D gene: -; V gene: TRBV18; clone size: few; CDR3 protein: CASSPQTHNEQFF; CDR3 DNA: TGTGCCAGCTCACCACAAACTCACAATGAGCAGTTCTTC
J gene: TRBJ1-1; D gene: TRBD1; V gene: TRBV7-2; clone size: few; CDR3 protein: CASSPAGGWNTEAFF; CDR3 DNA: TGTGCCAGCAGCCCCGCAGGGGGGTGGAACACTGAAGCTTTCTTT
J gene: TRBJ2-1; D gene: -; V gene: TRBV21-1; clone size: few; CDR3 protein: CASTKGVGVRYNEQFF; CDR3 DNA: TGTGCCAGCACCAAAGGAGTGGGAGTTAGGTACAATGAGCAGTTCTTC
J gene: TRBJ2-3; D gene: TRBD2; V gene: TRBV5-1; clone size: -; CDR3 protein: CASSLLAGGDTDTQYF; CDR3 DNA: TGCGCCAGCAGCTTACTAGCGGGGGGAGACACAGATACGCAGTATTTT
J gene: TRBJ2-5; D gene: TRBD1; V gene: TRBV20-1; clone size: -; CDR3 protein: CSATAGTGTQETQYF; CDR3 DNA: TGCAGTGCTACGGCCGGGACAGGGACTCAAGAGACCCAGTACTTC
J gene: TRBJ2-3; D gene: TRBD2; V gene: TRBV7-2; clone size: -; CDR3 protein: CASSFPSSRAGGLLSTDTQYF; CDR3 DNA: TGTGCCAGCAGCTTCCCCTCCTCCCGAGCGGGGGGGCTCCTTAGCACAGATACGCAGTATTTT
J gene: TRBJ2-7; D gene: TRBD2; V gene: TRBV7-3; clone size: few; CDR3 protein: CASSRLAGGYEQYF; CDR3 DNA: TGTGCCAGCAGCCGACTAGCGGGGGGTTACGAGCAGTACTTC
J gene: TRBJ2-1; D gene: -; V gene: TRBV18; clone size: -; CDR3 protein: CASSRMARTRTYNEQFF; CDR3 DNA: TGTGCCAGCTCGCGTATGGCTAGGACGCGAACCTACAATGAGCAGTTCTTC